This passage covers 15 T cell receptor beta chains from one sample sequenced in a study of T-cell reconstitution after alpha-beta-depleted transplantation in children. Researchers prepared the TCRbeta library using unique molecular identifiers, the study reports. MiXCR, run by TCRdb on the PCR reads, gives a single entry per CDR3 protein. The table lists 200,000 to 250,000 distinct CDR3 sequences, around 9.9% of them singletons, with roughly 27% in the top ten. The sequencing here drew on PBMCs, taken before TCRalphabeta/CD19-depleted stem cell transplant. The receptors derive from a child younger than two with acute myeloid leukemia, due to receive a stem cell transplant.

This clonotype was found many times. The chain combines TRBV20-1 with TRBJ2-7; no definite D call. The CDR3 is made up of 16 amino acids. V lost 0 bases and J 0 bases, leaving 15 bases between the germline ends. Per the germline V gene, CDR1 is DFQATT and CDR2 is SNEGSKA (reference sequence). CDR3: CSARDRATMSSYEQYF. The CDR3 bases are TGCAGTGCTAGAGATCGGGCCACAATGAGCTCCTACGAGCAGTACTTC.

This clonotype was observed a few times. The CDR3 reads CASSLIAGANEQFF. The DNA for the CDR3 is TGTGCCAGCAGCTTGATAGCGGGGGCAAATGAGCAGTTCTTC. This chain connects TRBV5-6 to TRBJ2-1; 9 bases match TRBD2. The CDR3 runs 14 residues. Germline trimming cut 1 base from V and 7 bases from J; bases unmatched to any gene: 3. Germline V CDR1 and CDR2: SGHDT, YYEEEE.

The table lists this clonotype with many counts. This chain links TRBV20-1 with TRBJ1-1; 8 bases are a match to TRBD1. The V segment lost 6 bases and the J segment 5 bases; nucleotides outside the gene matches: 11. This CDR3 is 14 amino acids long. Germline V gene data show CDR1 as DFQATT and CDR2 as SNEGSKA (reference sequence). In DNA form, the CDR3 reads TGCAGTGCGAGCCGGGACAGGCGAGGGACTGAAGCTTTCTTT. Amino acids: CSASRDRRGTEAFF.

V is TRBV7-2 and J is TRBJ2-4; D might be TRBD2 (5 bases). Deletions cut 5 bases from V and 9 bases from J, with 11 bases between. This CDR3 is 12 amino acids long. Per the germline V gene, CDR1 is SGHTA and CDR2 is FQGNSA. Written as DNA, the CDR3 is TGTGCCAGCAGCGCACACCGGGGCATTCAGTACTTC. Its protein is CASSAHRGIQYF.

This clonotype showed up just a few times. This chain connects TRBV7-3 to TRBJ2-3, with 8 bases that match TRBD1. There are 16 residues in the CDR3. Germline V gene sequence: CDR1 SGHTA, CDR2 FQGTGA. The V and J ends lost 5 bases and 4 bases, in that order; junction bases with no gene match: 11. CDR3 region: CASSPRTGSNPDTQYF. CDR3 in DNA: TGTGCCAGCAGCCCTCGGACAGGGAGTAACCCAGATACGCAGTATTTT.

This sequence joins TRBV21-1 and TRBJ1-2; TRBD1 reflects the table's D call only, with no check against the DNA. TRBV21-1 is tagged as a pseudogene. This CDR3 has 14 residues. CDR3 sequence (DNA): TGTGCCAGCAGATCAGGGATCACTATCTATGGCTACACCTTC. Its protein product is CASRSGITIYGYTF.

This clonotype has ten or more counts. Here the CDR3 reads CASSEAPPATGGGEQYF. DNA for the CDR3: TGTGCCAGCAGTGAAGCTCCCCCCGCGACAGGGGGAGGCGAGCAGTACTTC. The chain combines TRBV6-1 with TRBJ2-7, with 9 bases fitting TRBD1. The CDR3 has 17 residues. Germline CDR1 MNHNS, CDR2 SASEGT. Losses at the gene ends were 0 bases for V and 6 bases for J; bases not matched to a gene: 12.

This clonotype came up many times. CDR3 nucleotide sequence: TGTGCCAGCAGTTTGCTGACAGGGGTCTCCTACAATGAGCAGTTCTTC. Translated: CASSLLTGVSYNEQFF. The chain joins TRBV12-3 or TRBV12-4 to TRBJ2-1; the match to TRBD1 covers 8 bases. The CDR3 has 16 amino acids. Trimming at V came to 3 bases and at J to 0 bases, leaving 4 bases not matched to a gene.

At least ten counts were recorded for this clonotype. The J gene is TRBJ2-1, the V gene TRBV5-1; D may be TRBD2 (6 bases). Trimming pared 4 bases from V and 9 bases from J, leaving 11 bases between. Germline assignment: CDR1 SGHRS and CDR2 YFSETQ. CDR3 length equals 12 residues. CDR3: CASSGTAIEQFF. The CDR3 DNA reads TGCGCCAGCAGCGGGACTGCGATTGAGCAGTTCTTC.

This clonotype was detected many times. The chain is built from TRBV3-1 and TRBJ2-1, with TRBD2 matching 7 bases. Per germline, CDR1 LGHDT and CDR2 YNNKEL (reference sequence). The V gene end was trimmed by 4 bases and the J gene end by 9 bases; junction bases not matched to a gene: 6. The CDR3 spans 13 residues. The CDR3 DNA reads as TGTGCCAGCAGCCGCGGACTAGGCGGTGAGCAGTTCTTC. Residues: CASSRGLGGEQFF.

This clonotype was observed at least ten times. V usage is TRBV7-2 and J usage is TRBJ1-2; D might be TRBD1 (5 bases). V was shortened by 4 bases and J by 2 bases, with 17 bases between the two germline ends. The germline V gene has CDR1 SGHTA and CDR2 FQGNSA. The CDR3 length is 16 residues. This chain's CDR3 is CASSSFLTVPNYGYTF. The CDR3 DNA is TGTGCCAGCAGCTCGTTCCTGACAGTCCCAAACTATGGCTACACCTTC.

This clonotype has a single count. A single base separates this from a much larger clone, so it may be a read error. V and J are TRBV4-2 and TRBJ1-1; D unclear. CDR3 length equals 16 residues. Germline CDR1 reads LGHNA; CDR2 reads YNFKEQ. CDR3 DNA: TGTGCCAGCAGCCAAGCTGCGGGATCCTCCGACACTGAAGCTTACTTT. Protein: CASSQAAGSSDTEAYF.

This clonotype was found many times. V and J are TRBV9 and TRBJ2-7; 7 nucleotides match TRBD2. Germline-derived CDR1 and CDR2 are SGDLS and YYNGEE. CDR3 length: 14 residues. Losses at the gene ends were 6 bases for V and 5 bases for J; bases not matched to a gene: 11. In DNA, the CDR3 is TGTGCCAGCAACCAAATGGGGGGGTGGAACGAGCAGTACTTC. Protein sequence: CASNQMGGWNEQYF.

This clonotype was seen many times. V and J are TRBV2 and TRBJ1-5; possibly TRBD1 for D (5 bases). CDR1 and CDR2 (germline): SNHLY, FYNNEI. This CDR3 comprises 15 residues. The V end was cut by 4 bases, the J end by 2 bases, with 12 bases between. This CDR3 is CASSGGRAGNQPQHF. The CDR3 DNA is TGTGCCAGCAGTGGGGGCAGGGCGGGCAATCAGCCCCAGCATTTT.

This clonotype occurred many times. Its ends do not fully match the called genes, so a read error is possible. V and J are TRBV5-6 and TRBJ1-6; D gene unclear. The CDR3 is 15 residues long. Germline CDR1 is SGHDT and CDR2 is YYEEEE. The CDR3 sequence is CASSLDPRDNSSLHF. The DNA for the CDR3 is TGTGCCAGCAGCTTGGATCCGAGGGATAATTCATCCCTCCACTTT. The complete variable domain, with remaining parts taken from reference TRBV5-6 and TRBJ1-6, reads DAGVTQSPTHLIKTRGQQVTLRCSPKSGHDTVSWYQQALGQGPQFIFQYYEEEERQRGNFPDRFSGHQFPNYSSELNVNALLLGDSALYLCASSLDPRDNSSLHFGNGTRLTVT.